A selection of T cell receptor beta chains follows, all from one sample in a study of blood T cell repertoires in COVID-19. Sequencing used immunoSEQ multiplex PCR; TCRdb keeps in-frame clones, though not all of them. Here the sample spans 95,000 to 110,000 clones, 89% being singletons. Sequenced input: peripheral blood. The receptors shown here come from a woman aged 60-75 years with acute or convalescent COVID-19. Each CDR3 is given with its conserved first and last residue. D genes are given only for firm matches. Clone size is shown for a subset of rows, as once, few, many or a class of expanded clone.

CDR3aa | CDR3nt | v_gene | d_gene | abundance | j_gene
CASSGGSNQPQHF | TGTGCCAGTTCGGGGGGGAGCAATCAGCCCCAGCATTTT | TRBV2 | - | - | TRBJ1-5
CASSLAGTGKIYNEQFF | TGTGCCAGCAGCTTAGCCGGGACAGGGAAAATTTACAATGAGCAGTTCTTC | TRBV11-2 | TRBD1 | - | TRBJ2-1
CASSLGSGAEKLFF | TGTGCCAGCAGCTTGGGGAGTGGGGCAGAAAAACTGTTTTTT | TRBV5-4 | - | - | TRBJ1-4
CAVARTGATGELFF | TGTGCCGTGGCAAGGACAGGGGCAACCGGGGAGCTGTTTTTT | TRBV6-5 | TRBD1 | few | TRBJ2-2
CASSKVPSGSYEQFF | TGTGCCAGCAGCAAAGTGCCTAGCGGGAGTTATGAGCAGTTCTTC | TRBV21-1 | - | few | TRBJ2-1
CASSGLAGVNVDTQYF | TGCGCCAGCAGTGGGCTAGCGGGAGTGAATGTGGATACGCAGTATTTT | TRBV10-1 | TRBD2 | - | TRBJ2-3
CASSSTGNQPQHF | TGCGCCAGCAGCTCCACAGGGAATCAGCCCCAGCATTTT | TRBV5-1 | - | once | TRBJ1-5
CASSETVSTSNRPQYF | TGTGCCAGCAGTGAAACGGTTTCTACCTCTAATCGTCCGCAGTACTTC | TRBV6-1 | - | once | TRBJ2-7
CASSWDSFTSSYNEQFF | TGCGCCAGCAGTTGGGACAGTTTTACGAGCTCCTACAATGAGCAGTTCTTC | TRBV5-1 | TRBD1 | - | TRBJ2-1
CASSPRTSGRADTQYF | TGTGCCAGCAGCCCACGGACTAGCGGGAGGGCAGATACGCAGTATTTT | TRBV2 | TRBD2 | - | TRBJ2-3
CASTLFRGMTEAFF | TGTGCCAGCACACTCTTCAGGGGGATGACTGAAGCTTTCTTT | TRBV5-6 | TRBD1 | few | TRBJ1-1
CASSLTGGASNYGYTF | TGTGCCAGCAGCTTAACTGGGGGGGCTTCTAACTATGGCTACACCTTC | TRBV7-2 | - | - | TRBJ1-2
CASSPLGGTEAFF | TGTGCCAGCTCACCACTCGGCGGCACTGAAGCTTTCTTT | TRBV18 | - | - | TRBJ1-1
CATRSSGVRYGYTF | TGTGCCACCCGATCCTCGGGGGTACGCTATGGCTACACCTTC | TRBV27 | - | - | TRBJ1-2
CASSSQGAPDHGYTF | TGTGCCAGTAGTAGTCAGGGGGCGCCCGACCATGGCTACACCTTC | TRBV19 | TRBD1 | - | TRBJ1-2
CASSQYVRQGGVNTEAFF | TGTGCCAGCAGCCAATATGTTAGACAGGGGGGGGTGAACACTGAAGCTTTCTTT | TRBV3-1/TRBV3-2 | TRBD1 | - | TRBJ1-1
CASSGSAGISFF | TGTGCCAGTAGTGGGTCCGCGGGGATTTCTTTCTTT | TRBV19 | - | - | TRBJ1-1
CASSRSLQGEGYTF | TGTGCCAGCAGTCGAAGCCTACAGGGAGAGGGCTACACCTTC | TRBV28 | - | - | TRBJ1-2
CASMSGGGYNSPLHF | TGTGCCAGCATGTCAGGGGGCGGTTATAATTCACCCCTCCACTTT | TRBV27 | TRBD1 | - | TRBJ1-6
CASSRDQGHYGYTF | TGTGCCAGCAGTCGAGACCAGGGGCACTATGGCTACACCTTC | TRBV13 | - | - | TRBJ1-2
CASRGLGTDTQYF | TGTGCCAGCAGAGGACTGGGGACAGATACGCAGTATTTT | TRBV27 | - | - | TRBJ2-3
CASSLQGGTGELFF | TGTGCCAGCAGTTTACAGGGGGGTACCGGGGAGCTGTTTTTT | TRBV27 | - | - | TRBJ2-2
CASSKFPRRTGGYNSPLHF | TGTGCCAGCAGCAAATTCCCTCGGAGGACAGGGGGTTATAATTCACCCCTCCACTTT | TRBV21-1 | - | - | TRBJ1-6
CASSSGGTLEQFF | TGTGCCAGCAGCAGCGGGGGGACACTCGAGCAGTTCTTC | TRBV28 | TRBD2 | once | TRBJ2-1
CASSLPSSTGELFF | TGTGCCAGTAGCCTTCCCTCCTCCACCGGGGAGCTGTTTTTT | TRBV19 | - | - | TRBJ2-2
CASSASGTGGLSTGAFF | TGCGCCAGCAGCGCCTCCGGGACAGGGGGCCTGTCCACGGGAGCTTTCTTT | TRBV5-1 | TRBD1 | - | TRBJ1-1
CASSLDRNTIYF | TGTGCCAGCAGCTTAGACAGAAACACCATATATTTT | TRBV5-4 | - | - | TRBJ1-3
CASSLTGGNEKLFF | TGTGCCAGCAGTCTTACAGGGGGTAATGAAAAACTGTTTTTT | TRBV28 | TRBD1 | - | TRBJ1-4
CSASPTSGAYNEQFF | TGCAGTGCTAGTCCCACTAGCGGGGCCTACAATGAGCAGTTCTTC | TRBV20-1 | TRBD2 | - | TRBJ2-1
CASSESRLIPYEQYF | TGTGCCAGCAGTGAGAGCAGACTCATCCCCTACGAGCAGTACTTC | TRBV28 | - | once | TRBJ2-7